The next 18 T cell receptor beta chains were all read from a single sample in a study of cytomegalovirus exposure and HLA in healthy donors. Both 60 Vbeta primers and 13 Jbeta primers went into the PCR. Profiling relied on immunoSEQ multiplex PCR, and the TCRdb table lists in-frame clones only, not all of them. The sample yields roughly 190,000 clones, more than 65% seen once. The sequencing input was PBMCs. The receptors derive from a middle-aged man in good health and CMV-seronegative.

The chain uses TRBV19 and TRBJ2-7, with 7 nucleotides matching TRBD1. Germline values: CDR1 LNHDA, CDR2 SQIVND (reference sequence). This CDR3 has 15 residues. V was clipped by 3 bases and J by 3 bases; unmatched bases: 8. DNA for the CDR3: TGTGCCAGTAGTATCCAGACAGGGACCCACTACGAGCAGTACTTC. Its protein is CASSIQTGTHYEQYF.

This chain joins TRBV10-2 and TRBJ1-2, with no clear D. There are 12 residues in the CDR3. The ends were cut back, 3 bases at V and 6 bases at J, with 8 bases in the middle. Germline lookup yields CDR1 WSHSY and CDR2 SAAADI. The CDR3 spells CASSDPGDGYTF. In DNA form, the CDR3 reads TGCGCCAGCAGTGACCCCGGTGATGGCTACACCTTC.

The CDR3, as DNA: TGTGCCAGCAGAAGACCGGGACAGGCGGATGAAAAACTGTTTTTT. Translation gives CASRRPGQADEKLFF. The genes are TRBV7-8 and TRBJ1-4, with 8 bases that match TRBD1. Germline lookup yields CDR1 SGHVS and CDR2 FQNEAQ. V lost 6 bases and J lost 6; bases outside the gene matches: 9. The CDR3 has 15 residues.

This chain joins TRBV7-2 and TRBJ1-1, with 7 bases fitting TRBD1. Looked up from germline, CDR1 is SGHTA and CDR2 is FQGNSA. The J segment lost 2 bases and the V segment lost 5 bases, leaving 8 bases of the junction unmatched. The length of the CDR3 is 15 residues. The CDR3 loop is CASSDSGTVNTEAFF. The CDR3 DNA is TGTGCCAGCAGCGACTCCGGGACAGTCAACACTGAAGCTTTCTTT.

The chain joins TRBV19 to TRBJ2-7; the D gene is possibly TRBD1 (5 bases). The CDR3 length is 16 residues. V lost 4 bases to trimming and J lost 4 bases, with 20 bases between them. Per germline, CDR1 LNHDA and CDR2 SQIVND (reference sequence). CDR3 in amino acids: CASSTSKNRPPYEQYF. CDR3 DNA sequence: TGTGCCAGTAGTACTTCTAAAAACAGGCCTCCTTACGAGCAGTACTTC.

The sample holds a few counts of this clone. V usage is TRBV19 and J usage is TRBJ2-7; 8 nucleotides line up with TRBD1. Germline CDR1 LNHDA, CDR2 SQIVND (reference sequence). The CDR3 sequence is 14 residues long. The V segment lost 2 bases and the J segment 7 bases; nucleotides outside the gene matches: 7. In DNA, the CDR3 is TGTGCCAGTAGTATACAGGGGGCCGTTGAAGAGCAGTACTTC. Translation: CASSIQGAVEEQYF.

Note on this clone: This sample also contains other DNA sequences that code for the same CDR3. The CDR3 sequence: CASSPRQGSSYNSPLHF. Here the CDR3 DNA reads TGTGCCAGCAGCCCCAGACAGGGGAGCTCCTATAATTCACCCCTCCACTTT. The V and J genes are TRBV9 and TRBJ1-6; the match to TRBD1 covers 8 bases. The CDR3 loop spans 17 amino acids. The germline V gene has CDR1 SGDLS and CDR2 YYNGEE. The trim removed 4 bases at V and 0 bases at J, leaving 6 bases unmatched. The complete variable domain, with remaining parts taken from reference TRBV9 and TRBJ1-6, reads DSGVTQTPKHLITATGQRVTLRCSPRSGDLSVYWYQQSLDQGLQFLIQYYNGEERAKGNILERFSAQQFPDLHSELNLSSLELGDSALYFCASSPRQGSSYNSPLHFGNGTRLTVT.

This chain joins TRBV13 and TRBJ2-3, with TRBD2 matching over 10 bases. Germline V gene sequence: CDR1 PRHDT, CDR2 FYEKMQ (reference sequence). The CDR3 is made up of 16 amino acids. The junction had 7 bases not matched to a gene; V was cut back by 2 bases and J by 5 bases. The CDR3: CASSLLSSGGLDTQYF. The CDR3 nucleotides read TGTGCCAGCAGCTTATTATCTAGCGGGGGTCTAGATACGCAGTATTTT.

V gene TRBV2 combines with J gene TRBJ1-2, with D tentatively TRBD1 (5 bases). Germline values: CDR1 SNHLY, CDR2 FYNNEI. The CDR3 covers 13 residues. The V gene lost 6 bases and the J gene lost 8 bases, with 16 bases spanning the gap. The CDR3 spells CASSQAGDPGYTF. In DNA, the CDR3 is TGTGCCAGCAGCCAAGCGGGGGATCCGGGCTACACCTTC.

This rearrangement joins TRBV25-1 to TRBJ2-4; 8 positions match TRBD1. The CDR3 covers 15 residues. V was clipped by 2 bases and J by 8 bases; unmatched bases: 8. CDR1 MGHDK and CDR2 SYGVNS come from the germline V gene. The CDR3 spells CASSEDWTGKDIQYF. The DNA for the CDR3 is TGTGCCAGCAGTGAAGACTGGACAGGGAAAGACATTCAGTACTTC.

This chain joins TRBV29-1 and TRBJ2-5; TRBD1 is a possible D gene (6 bases). CDR1 is SQVTM and CDR2 is ANQGSEA in the germline V gene. The CDR3 runs 15 residues. Deletions cut 2 bases from V and 4 bases from J, with 17 bases between. The CDR3 protein is CSVELSGDSAETQYF. As DNA, the CDR3 is TGCAGCGTTGAATTATCAGGGGATTCTGCAGAGACCCAGTACTTC.

The rearrangement links TRBV11-2 to TRBJ1-1; TRBD1 matches 7 bases. Germline lookup yields CDR1 SGHAT and CDR2 FQNNGV. The ends lost 9 bases at V and 0 bases at J; junction bases unmatched: 4. This CDR3 is 13 amino acids long. The CDR3 DNA is TGTGCCAGTAACAGGGGCATGAACACTGAAGCTTTCTTT. This codes for CASNRGMNTEAFF.

The chain is built from TRBV18 and TRBJ1-1; no clear D. Deletions cut 4 bases from V and 11 bases from J, with 11 bases between. There are 11 residues in the CDR3. Germline values: CDR1 KGHSH, CDR2 LQKENI. In DNA, the CDR3 is TGTGCCAGCTCACAGAGGTTTGAGGCTTTCTTT. Its translation: CASSQRFEAFF.

This clone was seen more than once but under ten times. At the DNA level, this CDR3 is encoded by other sequences in the same sample as well. The chain is built from TRBV9 and TRBJ1-5; D gene uncertain. Trimming shortened V by 3 bases and J by 1 base, and 8 bases separated the two germline ends. CDR3 size: 14 residues. Germline V gives CDR1 SGDLS, CDR2 YYNGEE. For the CDR3, the DNA is TGTGCCAGCAGCGGAGGGAGGAGCAATCAGCCCCAGCATTTT. Protein sequence: CASSGGRSNQPQHF.

The sample holds a few counts of this clone. The chain couples TRBV7-3 to TRBJ1-1; TRBD1 is a possible D gene (6 bases). CDR1 and CDR2 from the germline V gene are SGHTA and FQGTGA. V lost 5 bases, J lost 2 bases, and 9 bases lay in between. The CDR3 loop spans 13 amino acids. Here the CDR3 reads CASSLQGNTEAFF. Written as DNA, the CDR3 is TGTGCCAGCAGCCTACAGGGCAACACTGAAGCTTTCTTT.

The gene calls are TRBV6-5 and TRBJ1-1, with a tentative D call TRBD1 (6 bases). Germline CDR1 reads MNHEY; CDR2 reads SVGAGI. The CDR3 is 15 residues long. Between the trimmed V and J ends, which lost 8 bases and 0 bases, there was a span of 16 bases. DNA of the CDR3: TGTGCCAGCTCGCAAGGGAGGGGGATGAACACTGAAGCTTTCTTT. Protein sequence: CASSQGRGMNTEAFF.

The chain is built from TRBV7-2 and TRBJ1-4; D uncertain. CDR3 size: 13 residues. Trimming pared 2 bases from V and 8 bases from J, leaving 9 bases between. The germline V gene has CDR1 SGHTA and CDR2 FQGNSA. CDR3: CASSLSPREKLFF. The CDR3 bases are TGTGCCAGCAGCTTATCGCCGAGGGAAAAACTGTTTTTT.

V and J are TRBV27 and TRBJ2-5; D ambiguous. The end of the DNA fits TRBJ2-7 better, so the J call may be wrong. Germline V gives CDR1 MNHEY, CDR2 SMNVEV (reference sequence). This CDR3 has 13 amino acids. CDR3 in DNA: TGTGCCAGCAGCCTAAGGTGGGGTAGCGAGCAGTACTTC. This encodes CASSLRWGSEQYF.